This T cell receptor (beta chain) derives from a study of control samples from healthy donors and cancer patients. Germline V gives CDR1 SNHLY, CDR2 FYNNEI. The CDR3 loop spans 13 amino acids. V lost 7 bases and J lost 0, with 6 bases in between. TCRdb's table, derived via immunoSEQ multiplex PCR, lists solely in-frame clones and lacks some. The sample comprises around 150,000 clones, approximately 90% of which are singletons, and about 12% rests with the top ten. Only one count was recorded for this clone. This TCR derives from a man under 40 in good health. Input material: blood. V usage is TRBV2 and J usage is TRBJ1-4; no clear D gene. The CDR3 nucleotides are TGTGCCAGCAACGGTGCAACTAATGAAAAACTGTTTTTT. Residues: CASNGATNEKLFF.